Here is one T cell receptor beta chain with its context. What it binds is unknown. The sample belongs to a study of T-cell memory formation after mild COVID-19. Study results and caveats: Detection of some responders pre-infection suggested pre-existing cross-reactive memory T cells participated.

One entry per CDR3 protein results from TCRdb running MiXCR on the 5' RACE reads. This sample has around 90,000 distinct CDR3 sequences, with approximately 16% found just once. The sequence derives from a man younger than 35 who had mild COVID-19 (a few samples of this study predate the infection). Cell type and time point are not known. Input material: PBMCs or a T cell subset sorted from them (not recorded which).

The CDR3 here is CASSWVPSYEQYF. The DNA of the CDR3 is TGTGCCAGCAGTTGGGTCCCCTCCTACGAGCAGTACTTC. The chain combines TRBV2 with TRBJ2-7; unclear D gene. CDR3 length equals 13 residues. CDR1 is SNHLY and CDR2 is FYNNEI in the germline V gene. Trimming cost V 5 bases and J 0 bases, with 8 bases left between them.